This T cell receptor beta chain was sequenced for a study of OX40 agonist ivuxolimab in advanced cancers. Notes on the research overall: The costimulatory receptor OX40 (CD134) was targeted by ivuxolimab, a fully human IgG2 agonistic monoclonal antibody. Intravenous ivuxolimab was administered to patients every 2 weeks at six dose levels: 0.01, 0.1, 0.3, 1.5, 3 and 10 mg/kg. Of the 50 to 55 dose-escalation patients, hepatocellular carcinoma was present in approximately 20, melanoma in roughly 15, renal cell carcinoma in 9 and head and neck cancer in 9. The dose-escalation cohort was roughly 80% male with a mean age of about 54 years, ranging from roughly 20 to 80. Prior anti-PD-1, anti-PD-L1 or anti-CTLA-4 therapy was permitted, and checkpoint inhibitors had been received by around 39% of dose-escalation patients. Three dose-escalation patients achieved partial responses, one with hepatocellular carcinoma and two with cutaneous melanoma. The point of sequencing TCRbeta in the periphery was to test whether ivuxolimab changed TCR sequence diversity and drove clonal T-cell expansion. The monotherapy dose-escalation portion (N ≈ 57 patients) of the phase I ivuxolimab trial is reported in the paper.

Genomic DNA was extracted from sorted cells for sequencing of the TCRbeta CDR3 region. TCRbeta CDR3 regions were sequenced using the immunoSEQ Assay. This immuneACCESS table, as held by TCRdb, lists in-frame sequences with V and J called but not all clones. Of the missing ones, under half trace to an unresolved V gene in checked studies; the others have no known cause. Present in this sample are 34,000 or so clones, over 80% of which were seen just once. The ten top clones hold over 4% of the sample. General conclusions and limits of the study: Clonal expansion of both CD4+ and CD8+ blood T cells was observed from baseline to week 6 at doses 0.1 to 3.0 mg/kg. On average, CD8+ T cells showed more expanded clones than CD4+ T cells after ivuxolimab. Low levels of normalized T-cell clonal expansion were also seen in some patients who did not respond. Partial responders in the 0.1-3.0 mg/kg groups had among the lowest normalized peripheral clonal expansion, especially among CD8+ T cells. Which antigens the clonally expanded peripheral T cells were specific for was not determined.

Patients with a history of autoimmune disease or receiving systemic immunosuppression were excluded from the trial. Peripheral blood for TCR sequencing was collected from all dose cohorts at baseline, on cycle 4 day 1, and on cycle 7 day 1. Samples came from an open-label, multicenter, first-in-human phase I dose-escalation trial of ivuxolimab. Adults with locally advanced or metastatic head and neck squamous cell, hepatocellular, melanoma or renal cell carcinoma were enrolled in the trial. Before TCR sequencing, CD4+ T cells and CD8+ T cells from peripheral blood were sorted into separate populations. On this clone: Its cognate antigen has yet to be identified. It has no much larger one-base neighbor in the sample; base qualities were not kept.

V drops 4 bases and J drops 5 bases, leaving 18 bases in between. The CDR3 starts with the cysteine, ends with the phenylalanine, and has 15 residues. Of all the DNA, just the CDR3 is kept, 45 bases in frame from base 1. CDR1 and CDR2, looked up from the germline V gene (reference sequence), are SGHKS and YYEKEE. Specimen: CD4+ or CD8+ T cells sorted from blood, collected in a trial of the OX40 agonist ivuxolimab. The rearrangement combines TRBV5-5 with TRBJ1-1; TRBD1 is a weak D gene call, 6 bases matching. This receptor was identified in an adult with an advanced solid tumor such as melanoma, head and neck, liver or kidney cancer. The DNA sequence is as follows: TGTGCCAGCAGCAAGGGGGAAGGAGGTGGTACTGAAGCTTTCTTT. Translation gives CASSKGEGGGTEAFF.